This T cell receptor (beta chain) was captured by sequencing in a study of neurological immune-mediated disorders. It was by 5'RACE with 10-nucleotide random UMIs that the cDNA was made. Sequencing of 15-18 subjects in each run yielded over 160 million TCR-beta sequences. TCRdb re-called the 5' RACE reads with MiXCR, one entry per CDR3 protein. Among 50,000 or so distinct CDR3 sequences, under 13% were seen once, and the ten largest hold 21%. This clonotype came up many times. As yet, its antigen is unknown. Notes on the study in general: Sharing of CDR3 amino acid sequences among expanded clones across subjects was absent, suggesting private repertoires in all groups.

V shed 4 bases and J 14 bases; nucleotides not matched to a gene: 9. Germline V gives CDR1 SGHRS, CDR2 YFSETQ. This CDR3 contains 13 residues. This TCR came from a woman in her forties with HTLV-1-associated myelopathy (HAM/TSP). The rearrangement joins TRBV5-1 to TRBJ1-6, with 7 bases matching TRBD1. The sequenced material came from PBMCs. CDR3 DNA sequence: TGCGCCAGCAGCCTTAGACAGGGCGGGACCCTCCACTTT. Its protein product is CASSLRQGGTLHF. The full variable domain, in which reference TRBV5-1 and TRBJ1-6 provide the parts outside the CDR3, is KAGVTQTPRYLIKTRGQQVTLSCSPISGHRSVSWYQQTPGQGLQFLFEYFSETQRNKGNFPGRFSGRQFSNSRSEMNVSTLELGDSALYLCASSLRQGGTLHFGNGTRLTVT.